This entry describes one TCR beta chain. Antigen: not known. 60 Vbeta and 13 Jbeta primers were used in PCR. Libraries were prepared by immunoSEQ multiplex PCR; TCRdb keeps only in-frame clonotypes and omits some of them. The sample lists roughly 120,000 clones, 81% seen once, with about 3.9% in the top ten. These data originate in a study of cytomegalovirus exposure and HLA in healthy donors. Study-wide results and caveats: Sequencing had likely introduced a cluster of highly shared sequence variants as an artifact. When presence/absence was analysed, sequencing depth was taken to be roughly uniform across donors. Fewer N-insertions than the roughly 650-donor mean were reportedly shown by an Asian-associated ancestry cluster in a later analysis.

While unrecorded immune exposures were likely, the donors were nominally healthy when sampled. CDR1 and CDR2 from the germline V gene are SGHAT and FQNNGV. The CDR3 is made up of 13 amino acids. The V end lost 7 bases, the J end lost 6 bases, and 10 bases lay between the germline ends. What was sequenced was PBMCs. The TCR originated in a woman in her 30s in good health and CMV-seronegative. The rearrangement joins TRBV11-2 to TRBJ2-6; D is unclear. CDR3 amino acids: CASTYPPANVLTF. The CDR3, as DNA: TGTGCCAGCACCTACCCCCCGGCCAACGTCCTGACTTTC.